The rows below give T cell receptor beta chains drawn from one sample of a study of CD8 T cells in Susac syndrome. TCRdb re-derived calls from the immunoSEQ multiplex PCR reads in MiXCR, one entry per CDR3 protein. In the table there are 95,000 to 150,000 distinct CDR3 sequences, nearly 96% of which are singletons. The material sequenced was CD4+ T cells from PBMCs. These receptors all come from a human donor with Susac syndrome. CDR3s include the opening cysteine and the closing phenylalanine or tryptophan. Each record gives: clone size, J gene, D gene, V gene, CDR3 protein, CDR3 DNA. The D gene is left open where the match is weak. The listing skips clone size in some rows; elsewhere it reads once, few, many or a size class.

>once|TRBJ2-7|-|TRBV7-9
CASSLATTYEQYF
TGTGCCAGCAGCTTAGCAACTACCTACGAGCAGTACTTC
>-|TRBJ1-1|TRBD1|TRBV3-1
CASSQGGTVGTEAFF
TGTGCCAGCAGCCAAGGGGGGACAGTGGGGACTGAAGCTTTCTTT
>-|TRBJ2-1|TRBD2|TRBV7-2
CASSLSSGSHDEQFF
TGTGCCAGCAGCTTATCTAGCGGGAGTCATGATGAGCAGTTCTTC
>-|TRBJ2-5|-|TRBV5-5
CASSLAPTPSMETQYF
TGTGCCAGCAGCTTGGCCCCGACACCTTCCATGGAGACCCAGTACTTC
>-|TRBJ1-5|TRBD1|TRBV2
CAAGGWQPQHF
TGTGCCGCAGGGGGCTGGCAGCCCCAGCATTTT
>-|TRBJ2-7|TRBD1|TRBV4-1
CASSQANRGRREQYF
TGCGCCAGCAGCCAAGCAAACAGGGGGCGCCGCGAGCAGTACTTC
>-|TRBJ2-4|-|TRBV9
CASSVGGVGGDIQYF
TGTGCCAGCAGCGTAGGGGGCGTAGGCGGGGACATTCAGTACTTC
>-|TRBJ1-2|-|TRBV5-4
CASTHPAAGMGYTF
TGTGCCAGCACCCATCCGGCAGCCGGGATGGGCTACACCTTC
>-|TRBJ2-7|TRBD2|TRBV9
CASSLGGGYEQYF
TGTGCCAGCAGCCTGGGGGGGGGCTACGAGCAGTACTTC
>-|TRBJ2-1|-|TRBV29-1
CSVEKTGHEQFF
TGCAGCGTTGAAAAGACAGGTCATGAGCAGTTCTTC
>once|TRBJ1-1|-|TRBV29-1
CSVESWGLGTEAFF
TGCAGCGTTGAGAGTTGGGGGCTTGGCACTGAAGCTTTCTTT
>-|TRBJ1-1|TRBD1|TRBV29-1
CSGQTGIAEAFF
TGCAGCGGACAGACAGGGATCGCTGAAGCTTTCTTT
>-|TRBJ2-3|TRBD1|TRBV6-4
CASSDQGASTDTQYF
TGTGCCAGCAGTGATCAGGGGGCGAGCACAGATACGCAGTATTTT
>-|TRBJ2-5|-|TRBV7-8
CASSLAEGGQTQYF
TGTGCCAGCAGCTTAGCTGAGGGGGGACAGACCCAGTACTTC
>-|TRBJ1-5|-|TRBV15
CATSRTLGGNQPQHF
TGTGCCACCAGCAGGACACTTGGAGGCAATCAGCCCCAGCATTTT
>-|TRBJ2-4|-|TRBV29-1
CSVLNPDSWVRNIQYF
TGCAGCGTCCTAAACCCCGACAGTTGGGTCAGAAACATTCAGTACTTC
>-|TRBJ2-1|-|TRBV6-2/TRBV6-3
CASTPPLNEQFF
TGTGCCAGCACTCCTCCCCTCAATGAGCAGTTCTTC
>-|TRBJ2-2|-|TRBV11-1
CASSSPHPTLSDANTGELFF
TGTGCCAGCAGCTCTCCCCACCCCACCCTAAGTGACGCGAACACCGGGGAGCTGTTTTTT
>-|TRBJ1-5|-|TRBV29-1
CSVGANQPQHF
TGCAGCGTTGGGGCTAATCAGCCCCAGCATTTT
>-|TRBJ2-3|TRBD2|TRBV12-3/TRBV12-4
CASSRLAGGLTDTQYF
TGTGCCAGCAGTCGACTAGCGGGAGGGCTAACAGATACGCAGTATTTT
>-|TRBJ2-3|TRBD2|TRBV29-1
CSVVVLAGVGDTQYF
TGCAGCGTTGTAGTGCTAGCGGGAGTAGGGGATACGCAGTATTTT
>once|TRBJ2-1|-|TRBV2
CASSDDSNEQFF
TGTGCCAGCAGTGACGATTCCAATGAGCAGTTCTTC
>-|TRBJ1-1|-|TRBV6-1
CASRILTGPNTEAFF
TGTGCCAGCAGGATACTGACAGGACCGAACACTGAAGCTTTCTTT
>-|TRBJ2-7|-|TRBV20-1
CSARLPPQVYEQYF
TGCAGTGCTAGACTACCGCCTCAGGTCTACGAGCAGTACTTC
>-|TRBJ2-3|-|TRBV29-1
CSVATRYADTQYF
TGCAGCGTTGCCACTAGATATGCAGATACGCAGTATTTT
>-|TRBJ1-2|-|TRBV29-1
CSVEDRQRSYGYTF
TGCAGCGTTGAAGACCGCCAACGCTCCTATGGCTACACCTTC
>-|TRBJ2-3|-|TRBV4-1
CASSQAALTDTQYF
TGCGCCAGCAGCCAAGCAGCCCTAACAGATACGCAGTATTTT